This note documents a single T cell receptor (beta chain) sequence. The data originate from a study of technical replicates of blood from a handful of donors. V lost 2 bases, J lost 1 base, and 7 bases lay in between. The CDR3 runs 13 residues. Germline CDR1 reads SGHRS; CDR2 reads YFSETQ. Produced via immunoSEQ multiplex PCR; TCRdb's table is partial and in-frame only. This table has about 88,000 clones, about 95% appearing once. The rearrangement uses TRBV5-1 and TRBJ2-7; D is undetermined. The sequenced sample was T cells isolated from PBMCs. This receptor was taken from a human donor in good health. The CDR3 nucleotides are TGCGCCAGCAGCTTTGGGCAGTCCTACGAGCAGTACTTC. Translating it yields CASSFGQSYEQYF.